This passage covers 20 T cell receptor beta chains from one sample sequenced in a study of cytotoxic CD8 clonotypes in ibrutinib-treated CLL. Profiling relied on immunoSEQ multiplex PCR, and the TCRdb table lists in-frame clones only, not all of them. The table records over 150,000 clones, 81% of them present only once. Sequenced here: PBMCs, sampled after 12 months of ibrutinib treatment. The receptors shown here come from a human donor with chronic lymphocytic leukemia.

This clone has more than one count but fewer than ten. Other nucleotide sequences from this sample produce the same CDR3. The CDR3 DNA reads as TGTGCCAGCAGCGTTGACAGCCTAAACACTGAAGCTTTCTTT. This codes for CASSVDSLNTEAFF. The V and J genes are TRBV9 and TRBJ1-1; D is possibly TRBD1 (5 bases). The germline V gene has CDR1 SGDLS and CDR2 YYNGEE. The CDR3 extends over 14 amino acids. Deletions cut 2 bases from V and 2 bases from J, with 10 bases between.

The chain carries TRBV19 and TRBJ1-1; TRBD1 matches at 7 bases. The CDR3 is 16 residues long. Germline CDR1 LNHDA, CDR2 SQIVND (reference sequence). The ends lost 4 bases at V and 7 bases at J; junction bases unmatched: 15. The CDR3, as DNA: TGTGCCAGTAGTAGCCGAACCGGACAGGTTACTTATGAAGCTTTCTTT. This translates into CASSSRTGQVTYEAFF.

Only one count was recorded for this clone. This chain links TRBV6-1 with TRBJ2-4; no clear D gene. The V end lost 1 base, the J end lost 9 bases, and 4 bases lay between the germline ends. CDR3 length: 11 residues. CDR1 MNHNS and CDR2 SASEGT come from the germline V gene. CDR3 sequence: CASSEVSIQYF. Here the CDR3 DNA reads TGTGCCAGCAGTGAAGTAAGCATTCAGTACTTC.

V is TRBV27 and J is TRBJ1-5; D remains unclear. Germline CDR1 MNHEY, CDR2 SMNVEV (reference sequence). V was cut by 7 bases and J by 7 bases, with 11 bases left in between. The CDR3 contains 12 residues. The CDR3 DNA reads as TGTGCCAGCACCGTGCCGGGGCAGCCCCAGCATTTT. Its translation is CASTVPGQPQHF.

The chain links TRBV9 to TRBJ1-3; D is ambiguous. The CDR3 extends over 12 amino acids. CDR1 is SGDLS and CDR2 is YYNGEE in the germline V gene. V lost 1 base, J lost 8 bases, and 7 bases lay in between. In DNA, the CDR3 is TGTGCCAGCAGCGTAAGAGGAGACACCATATATTTT. Amino acid sequence: CASSVRGDTIYF.

This chain links TRBV6-5 with TRBJ2-3; D gene ambiguous. Trimming took 5 bases from V and 0 from J, leaving 6 bases between them. The CDR3 is 13 amino acids. Germline CDR1 and CDR2: MNHEY and SVGAGI. As DNA, the CDR3 is TGTGCCAGCAGTCAACCTAGCACAGATACGCAGTATTTT. Its translation is CASSQPSTDTQYF.

The chain carries TRBV30 and TRBJ2-1; D remains ambiguous. Germline-derived CDR1 and CDR2 are GTSNPN and SVGIG (reference sequence). There are 13 residues in the CDR3. The CDR3 region is CATLHQVKNEQFF. Written as DNA, the CDR3 is TGTGCAACACTACACCAGGTAAAGAATGAGCAGTTCTTC.

The chain uses TRBV12-1 and TRBJ1-2; the table gives TRBD1 as D, unverified against the DNA. TRBV12-1 is an annotated pseudogene. The CDR3 is 16 residues long. CDR3 residues: CASSFSPDRFNYGYTF. The CDR3 bases are TGTGCCAGCAGCTTTTCCCCCGACAGGTTTAACTATGGCTACACCTTC.

The CDR3 nucleotides read TGTGCCATCAGTGAGACAGACCTTGGCCAGCCCCAGCATTTT. As protein: CAISETDLGQPQHF. The gene calls are TRBV10-3 and TRBJ1-5; unclear D gene. The CDR3 is made up of 14 amino acids. The germline V and J ends were trimmed by 2 bases and 7 bases, with 12 bases remaining between them. From germline, CDR1 is ENHRY and CDR2 SYGVKD.

This clone was seen once. J is TRBJ2-7 and V is TRBV6-5; possibly TRBD2 for D (5 bases). V shed 2 bases and J shed 7 bases, with 9 bases lying between them. The CDR3 runs to 12 residues. Germline CDR1 is MNHEY and CDR2 is SVGAGI. The CDR3 sequence is CASSYRGREQYF. The DNA of the CDR3 is TGTGCCAGCAGTTACCGGGGTCGGGAGCAGTACTTC.

The gene calls are TRBV7-9 and TRBJ2-5; TRBD2 is a possible D gene (7 bases). The CDR3 is 11 residues long. V was cut by 11 bases and J by 4 bases, with 11 bases left in between. The germline V gene has CDR1 SEHNR and CDR2 FQNEAQ (reference sequence). CDR3 protein: CALGGAETQYF. The CDR3 DNA reads as TGTGCCCTGGGGGGGGCAGAGACCCAGTACTTC.

V gene TRBV15 combines with J gene TRBJ2-1, with D unclear. The CDR3 is made up of 13 amino acids. Germline V CDR1 and CDR2: LNHNV, YYDKDF (reference sequence). V was pared by 0 bases and J by 10 bases, with 10 bases between. Here the CDR3 DNA reads TGTGCCACCAGCAGAGATCTTAGACCCGAGCAGTTCTTC. Protein: CATSRDLRPEQFF.

The chain employs TRBV15 and TRBJ1-1; D ambiguous. Germline V gives CDR1 LNHNV, CDR2 YYDKDF (reference sequence). The CDR3 has 15 amino acids. V shed 0 bases and J shed 0 bases, with 8 bases lying between them. DNA for the CDR3: TGTGCCACCAGCAGAGAACGACTGGTGAACACTGAAGCTTTCTTT. Translating it yields CATSRERLVNTEAFF. The variable domain in full, with the rest retrieved from reference TRBV15 and TRBJ1-1, is DAMVIQNPRYQVTQFGKPVTLSCSQTLNHNVMYWYQQKSSQAPKLLFHYYDKDFNNEADTPDNFQSRRPNTSFCFLDIRSPGLGDTAMYLCATSRERLVNTEAFFGQGTRLTVV.

The CDR3, as DNA: TGTGCCAGCAGTTTAAGGGGACTAGCCAAAAACATTCAGTACTTC. Its translation: CASSLRGLAKNIQYF. The chain combines TRBV28 with TRBJ2-4; the D gene is possibly TRBD2 (6 bases). Germline V gene sequence: CDR1 MDHEN, CDR2 SYDVKM. Trimming took off 2 bases at V and 0 bases at J, with 8 bases between the two ends. The CDR3 covers 15 residues.

In this sample, this clone turned up a few times. The gene calls are TRBV9 and TRBJ2-1; 11 bases match TRBD2. Trimming took 3 bases from V and 10 from J; bases not matched to a gene: 18. CDR3 length: 18 residues. Germline assignment: CDR1 SGDLS and CDR2 YYNGEE. This CDR3 reads CASSANPRGSGRGGEQFF. The CDR3 DNA reads TGTGCCAGCAGCGCAAATCCTAGGGGTAGCGGGAGGGGAGGGGAGCAGTTCTTC. Drawing the rest from reference TRBV9 and TRBJ2-1, the complete variable domain is DSGVTQTPKHLITATGQRVTLRCSPRSGDLSVYWYQQSLDQGLQFLIQYYNGEERAKGNILERFSAQQFPDLHSELNLSSLELGDSALYFCASSANPRGSGRGGEQFFGPGTRLTVL.

The V and J genes are TRBV18 and TRBJ2-2, with TRBD1 as a possible D gene (5 bases). This CDR3 has 16 amino acids. The ends were cut back, 0 bases at V and 1 base at J, with 9 bases in the middle. CDR1 and CDR2 (germline): KGHSH, LQKENI. This CDR3 reads CASSPPGHQNTGELFF. CDR3 nucleotide sequence: TGTGCCAGCTCACCACCGGGGCACCAGAACACCGGGGAGCTGTTTTTT.

This chain uses TRBV5-1 with TRBJ2-7; D unresolved. Germline CDR1 is SGHRS and CDR2 is YFSETQ. The length of the CDR3 is 14 residues. Between the trimmed V and J ends, which lost 4 bases and 2 bases, there was a span of 13 bases. The CDR3 loop reads CASSPSGYAYEQYF. The CDR3 nucleotides are TGCGCCAGCAGCCCTAGTGGCTACGCCTACGAGCAGTACTTC.

V gene TRBV28 combines with J gene TRBJ1-5; D remains unclear. Germline CDR1 and CDR2: MDHEN and SYDVKM. V lost 6 bases to trimming and J lost 0 bases, with 12 bases between them. The CDR3 covers 15 residues. CDR3 in amino acids: CASRADSLSNQPQHF. For the CDR3, the DNA is TGTGCCAGCAGGGCCGACTCCCTTAGCAATCAGCCCCAGCATTTT.

This sequence joins TRBV7-9 and TRBJ1-2, with 11 bases identical to TRBD1. Germline V gene lookup returns CDR1 SEHNR and CDR2 FQNEAQ (reference sequence). J lost 2 bases, V lost 5 bases, and 4 bases had no gene match. This CDR3 has 15 amino acids. The CDR3 nucleotides are TGTGCCAGCAGCCCCGGGACAGGGGGGAACTATGGCTACACCTTC. Its protein is CASSPGTGGNYGYTF.

This clone was seen more than once but under ten times. The chain carries TRBV9 and TRBJ1-3; no firm D call. Trimming removed 1 base at V and 0 bases at J, with 2 bases between. Per germline, CDR1 SGDLS and CDR2 YYNGEE. The CDR3 is 13 residues long. CDR3 in amino acids: CASSVSSGNTIYF. CDR3 DNA: TGTGCCAGCAGCGTATCCTCTGGAAACACCATATATTTT.